Listed here are 25 T cell receptor beta chains from one sample, sequenced in a study of T-cell memory formation after mild COVID-19. TCRdb independently ran MiXCR on the 5' RACE reads; one entry per CDR3 protein. The table includes a few hundred thousand distinct CDR3 sequences, about a fifth detected once. The specimen sequenced was PBMCs or a T cell subset sorted from them (not recorded which). The receptor set was obtained from an adult woman who had mild COVID-19 (a few samples of this study predate the infection). Cell type and time point are not known.

V gene TRBV6-5 combines with J gene TRBJ2-7; D perhaps matches TRBD1 (6 bases). CDR1 is MNHEY, CDR2 SVGAGI, per germline. This CDR3 region has 15 residues. V lost 2 bases and J lost 5, with 16 bases in between. The CDR3 here is CASSYHRATSHEQYF. The CDR3 nucleotides read TGTGCCAGCAGTTACCACAGGGCCACTTCCCACGAGCAGTACTTC.

This clonotype was seen more than once but under ten times. The genes are TRBV6-6 and TRBJ1-3; perhaps TRBD1 as D (5 bases). Germline V gives CDR1 MNHNY, CDR2 SVGAGI (reference sequence). This CDR3 has 15 amino acids. V was clipped by 6 bases and J by 0 bases, with 12 bases between them. The CDR3 nucleotides read TGTGCCAGCAGGGACCCAGGGAGCTCTGGAAACACCATATATTTT. Translating gives CASRDPGSSGNTIYF.

This clonotype was counted a few times. The chain carries TRBV3-1 and TRBJ2-1; 15 bases agree with TRBD2. The length of the CDR3 is 17 residues. V lost 5 bases, J lost 5 bases, and 7 bases stayed unmatched. CDR1 is LGHDT and CDR2 is YNNKEL in the germline V gene (reference sequence). The CDR3 loop is CASSATGLAGGHNEQFF. Here the CDR3 DNA reads TGTGCCAGCAGCGCAACGGGACTAGCGGGGGGCCACAATGAGCAGTTCTTC.

This clonotype occurred a few times. The CDR3 DNA is TGCGCCAGCAGCCAAGTATCGTACCGTGACGGCTCTTCCGTCGAGCAGTTCTTC. Protein sequence: CASSQVSYRDGSSVEQFF. The chain combines TRBV4-1 with TRBJ2-1, with D unresolved. The CDR3 totals 18 residues. Trimming pared 1 base from V and 10 bases from J, leaving 26 bases between. Germline V CDR1 and CDR2: MGHRA, YSYEKL.

This clonotype was detected only a few times. The chain joins TRBV4-2 to TRBJ1-6, with TRBD1 identical over 7 bases. The length of the CDR3 is 13 residues. The ends lost 4 bases at V and 14 bases at J; junction bases unmatched: 8. The germline V gene has CDR1 LGHNA and CDR2 YNFKEQ. The CDR3 sequence is CASSRADRQALHF. The CDR3 region has the DNA TGTGCCAGCAGCCGGGCGGACAGGCAAGCCCTCCACTTT.

The V call is TRBV4-3, the J call TRBJ2-1; D possibly matches TRBD1 or TRBD2 (6 bases each). This CDR3 spans 16 amino acids. V lost 1 base to trimming and J lost 4 bases, with 14 bases between them. Germline assignment: CDR1 LGHNA and CDR2 YSLEER. For the CDR3, the DNA is TGCGCCAGCAGCCAAGTAAGCGGAGGGGGGTACAATGAGCAGTTCTTC. Translating it yields CASSQVSGGGYNEQFF.

This clonotype was found a few times. The chain employs TRBV6-5 and TRBJ2-2; 9 nucleotides agree with TRBD1. This CDR3 region has 17 residues. Germline V gives CDR1 MNHEY, CDR2 SVGAGI. J was trimmed by 6 bases and V by 6 bases; bases with no gene match: 14. The CDR3 spells CASSLFSTGGVAGELFF. CDR3 DNA sequence: TGTGCCAGCAGCCTGTTCTCGACAGGGGGTGTGGCCGGGGAGCTGTTTTTT.

The rearrangement links TRBV20-1 to TRBJ2-7; D possibly matches TRBD1 or TRBD2 (6 bases each). Germline V gene data show CDR1 as DFQATT and CDR2 as SNEGSKA (reference sequence). This CDR3 region has 15 residues. V was shortened by 1 base and J by 3 bases, with 16 bases between the two germline ends. The CDR3 reads CSARGGRGGRYEQYF. The CDR3 nucleotides are TGCAGTGCTAGAGGGGGCAGGGGAGGACGCTACGAGCAGTACTTC.

The chain recombines TRBV24-1 with TRBJ2-5, with 11 bases aligning to TRBD1. The CDR3 sequence is 15 residues long. V shed 2 bases, J shed 5 bases, and the junction held 3 bases outside the gene matches. Germline values: CDR1 KGHDR, CDR2 SFDVKD. The CDR3 is CATSDSDRGLETQYF. CDR3 nucleotides: TGTGCCACCAGTGATTCGGACAGGGGGCTTGAGACCCAGTACTTC.

This clonotype was observed at least ten times. V gene TRBV20-1 combines with J gene TRBJ2-2; a weak D match, TRBD2 (5 bases). With 6 bases removed from V and 1 base from J, the gap between germline ends came to 12 bases. Germline V gene data show CDR1 as DFQATT and CDR2 as SNEGSKA (reference sequence). The CDR3 loop spans 14 amino acids. CDR3 nucleotide sequence: TGCAGTGCCCGCGGTGGGAGGAACACCGGGGAGCTGTTTTTT. Protein sequence: CSARGGRNTGELFF.

Judged by abundance, this clonotype is medium-sized. The rearrangement links TRBV20-1 to TRBJ1-1; D unresolved. The CDR3 length is 15 residues. V was cut by 1 base and J by 3 bases, with 15 bases left in between. Germline V gene lookup returns CDR1 DFQATT and CDR2 SNEGSKA (reference sequence). CDR3 sequence (DNA): TGCAGTGCTAGAGGCAGGCTTCTAAGCGACACTGAAGCTTTCTTT. Its protein product is CSARGRLLSDTEAFF.

The table lists this clonotype with a few counts. The chain uses TRBV15 and TRBJ2-5; D call uncertain. Per germline, CDR1 LNHNV and CDR2 YYDKDF (reference sequence). The CDR3 sequence is 16 residues long. Trimming left V 5 bases short and J 5 bases short, with 21 bases between. The DNA for the CDR3 is TGTGCCACCAGCCTCTTGGCCCTCCGTGGTTTCGAGACCCAGTACTTC. Residues: CATSLLALRGFETQYF.

This clonotype has just a few counts. This rearrangement joins TRBV12-3 or TRBV12-4 to TRBJ2-2, with 9 positions matching TRBD2. This CDR3 region has 19 residues. The V segment lost 3 bases and the J segment 5 bases; nucleotides outside the gene matches: 16. CDR3 nucleotides: TGTGCCAGCAGTTTTTTTTGGGAGGTAGCGGGAGTGGGGACCGGGGAGCTGTTTTTT. Encoded protein: CASSFFWEVAGVGTGELFF.

V and J are TRBV28 and TRBJ2-3; perhaps TRBD2 as D (6 bases). CDR1 and CDR2 from the germline V gene are MDHEN and SYDVKM. This CDR3 is 15 amino acids long. Between the trimmed V and J ends, which lost 5 bases and 2 bases, there was a span of 14 bases. In DNA, the CDR3 is TGTGCCAGCAGTGTACCGGGAGCTGACACAGATACGCAGTATTTT. It encodes CASSVPGADTDTQYF. The full variable domain, its missing parts supplied by reference TRBV28 and TRBJ2-3, is DVKVTQSSRYLVKRTGEKVFLECVQDMDHENMFWYRQDPGLGLRLIYFSYDVKMKEKGDIPEGYSVSREKKERFSLILESASTNQTSMYLCASSVPGADTDTQYFGPGTRLTVL.

The chain is built from TRBV7-2 and TRBJ2-3, with unresolved D. This CDR3 is 15 amino acids long. Trimming removed 3 bases from V and 0 bases from J, with 10 bases in between. CDR1 and CDR2 from the germline V gene are SGHTA and FQGNSA. The chain's CDR3 is CASSFDRSSTDTQYF. The CDR3 nucleotides read TGTGCCAGCAGCTTCGACCGGAGTAGCACAGATACGCAGTATTTT.

The chain carries TRBV11-2 and TRBJ1-1; 9 nucleotides line up with TRBD1. The V and J ends lost 5 bases and 4 bases, in that order; junction bases with no gene match: 8. The V gene's germline CDR1 is SGHAT and CDR2 FQNNGV. The CDR3 contains 15 residues. The CDR3 region has the DNA TGTGCCAGCAGCAGGGGACAGGGTATGACCACTGAAGCTTTCTTT. Its protein is CASSRGQGMTTEAFF.

The gene calls are TRBV27 and TRBJ2-1; the D is unclear. CDR1 and CDR2 (germline): MNHEY, SMNVEV (reference sequence). Trimming left V 4 bases short and J 7 bases short, with 11 bases between. The CDR3 is 13 amino acids. CDR3 DNA: TGTGCCAGCAGTTCACCGAGGTGGAATGAGCAGTTCTTC. Translating it yields CASSSPRWNEQFF.

V usage is TRBV7-2 and J usage is TRBJ1-4; no reliable D call. Looked up from germline, CDR1 is SGHTA and CDR2 is FQGNSA. This CDR3 region has 16 residues. The V end was cut by 5 bases, the J end by 4 bases, with 17 bases between. CDR3: CASSPMNSVFNEKLFF. As DNA, the CDR3 is TGTGCCAGCAGCCCTATGAACAGTGTCTTTAATGAAAAACTGTTTTTT.

This chain joins TRBV4-3 and TRBJ2-3, with D possibly being TRBD2 (5 bases). Germline CDR1 and CDR2: LGHNA and YSLEER. The CDR3 has 15 residues. V was shortened by 0 bases and J by 5 bases, with 12 bases between the two germline ends. This chain's CDR3 is CASSQDGLGGDTQYF. Written as DNA, the CDR3 is TGCGCCAGCAGCCAAGATGGACTGGGCGGAGATACGCAGTATTTT.

This clonotype appeared many times. The rearrangement uses TRBV7-3 and TRBJ2-5, with 9 bases lining up with TRBD2. The length of the CDR3 is 13 residues. Unmatched junction bases numbered 8, after V lost 5 bases and J lost 10 bases. Germline V CDR1 and CDR2: SGHTA, FQGTGA. The CDR3 nucleotides read TGTGCCAGCAGCGTGCTAGCGGGGTCGGGCCAGTACTTC. Amino acid sequence: CASSVLAGSGQYF.

Many counts were recorded for this clonotype. The chain has TRBV7-7 and TRBJ2-5, with TRBD1 matching over 11 bases. The germline CDR1 and CDR2 sequences are SSHAT and FNYEAQ (reference sequence). Trimming cost V 5 bases and J 5 bases; bases outside gene matches: 1. The CDR3 totals 13 residues. The chain's CDR3 is CASSRDRGETQYF. CDR3 in DNA: TGTGCCAGCAGCCGGGACAGGGGGGAGACCCAGTACTTC.

This clonotype was counted a few times. The chain carries TRBV24-1 and TRBJ2-7; D could derive from TRBD1 or TRBD2 (5 bases each). This CDR3 has 13 residues. CDR1 is KGHDR, CDR2 SFDVKD, per germline. V lost 6 bases, J lost 0 bases, and 8 bases lay in between. The CDR3 DNA reads TGTGCCACCAGTTCCGGGGCCTCCTACGAGCAGTACTTC. Protein sequence: CATSSGASYEQYF.

The rearrangement uses TRBV20-1 and TRBJ2-1; 8 bases align to TRBD2. CDR1 is DFQATT, CDR2 SNEGSKA, per germline (reference sequence). The CDR3 spans 15 residues. With 3 bases clipped from V and 6 bases from J, the junction kept 10 bases outside the gene matches. CDR3 sequence (DNA): TGCAGTGCTAGGGAAGCCGGGACTAGTGCCAATGAGCAGTTCTTC. This sequence encodes CSAREAGTSANEQFF.

The CDR3 region is CASSVAGTGIHEQYF. As DNA, the CDR3 is TGTGCCAGCAGCGTCGCCGGGACAGGGATCCACGAGCAGTACTTC. The V gene is TRBV9, the J gene TRBJ2-7; 9 positions agree with TRBD1. This CDR3 is built from 15 residues. Germline assignment: CDR1 SGDLS and CDR2 YYNGEE. V was pared by 2 bases and J by 5 bases, with 8 bases of the junction left unmatched.

This clonotype was seen a few times. The rearrangement links TRBV6-6 to TRBJ1-1; TRBD1 matches 7 bases. Trimming at V came to 6 bases and at J to 1 base, leaving 5 bases not matched to a gene. CDR3 length equals 14 residues. From germline, CDR1 is MNHNY and CDR2 SVGAGI (reference sequence). The CDR3 here is CASRPGGGNTEAFF. The CDR3 DNA follows: TGTGCCAGCAGGCCAGGGGGTGGGAACACTGAAGCTTTCTTT.